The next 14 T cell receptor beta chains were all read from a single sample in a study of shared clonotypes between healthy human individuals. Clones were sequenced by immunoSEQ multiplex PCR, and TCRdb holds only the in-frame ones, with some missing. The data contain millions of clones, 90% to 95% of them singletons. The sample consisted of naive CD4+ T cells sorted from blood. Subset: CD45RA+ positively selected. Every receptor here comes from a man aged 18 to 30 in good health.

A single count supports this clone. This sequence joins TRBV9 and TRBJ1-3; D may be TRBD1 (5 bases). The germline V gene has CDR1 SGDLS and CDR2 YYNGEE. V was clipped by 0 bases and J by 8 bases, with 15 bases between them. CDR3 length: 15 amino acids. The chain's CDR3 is CASSVEAGTEYTIYF. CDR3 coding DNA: TGTGCCAGCAGCGTAGAGGCGGGGACGGAGTACACCATATATTTT.

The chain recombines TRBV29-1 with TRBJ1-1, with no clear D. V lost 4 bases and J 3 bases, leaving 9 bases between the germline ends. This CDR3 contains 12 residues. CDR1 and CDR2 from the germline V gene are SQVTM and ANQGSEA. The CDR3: CSVAPTDTEAFF. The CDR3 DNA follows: TGCAGCGTTGCCCCGACCGACACTGAAGCTTTCTTT.

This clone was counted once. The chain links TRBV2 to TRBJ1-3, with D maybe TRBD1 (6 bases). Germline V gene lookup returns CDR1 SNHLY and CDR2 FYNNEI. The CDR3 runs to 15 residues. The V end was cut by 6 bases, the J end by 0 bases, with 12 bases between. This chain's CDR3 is CASSSRGFSGNTIYF. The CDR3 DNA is TGTGCCAGCAGCTCCAGGGGTTTCTCTGGAAACACCATATATTTT. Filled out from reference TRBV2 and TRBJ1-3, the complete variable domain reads EPEVTQTPSHQVTQMGQEVILRCVPISNHLYFYWYRQILGQKVEFLVSFYNNEISEKSEIFDDQFSVERPDGSNFTLKIRSTKLEDSAMYFCASSSRGFSGNTIYFGEGSWLTVV.

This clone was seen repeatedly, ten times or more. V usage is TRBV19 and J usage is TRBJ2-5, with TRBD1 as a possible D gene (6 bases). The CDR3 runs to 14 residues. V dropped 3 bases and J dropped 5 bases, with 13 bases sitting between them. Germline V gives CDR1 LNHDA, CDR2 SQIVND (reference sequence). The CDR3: CASSIQDRKETQYF. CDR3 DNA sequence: TGTGCCAGTAGTATCCAGGACAGAAAGGAGACCCAGTACTTC.

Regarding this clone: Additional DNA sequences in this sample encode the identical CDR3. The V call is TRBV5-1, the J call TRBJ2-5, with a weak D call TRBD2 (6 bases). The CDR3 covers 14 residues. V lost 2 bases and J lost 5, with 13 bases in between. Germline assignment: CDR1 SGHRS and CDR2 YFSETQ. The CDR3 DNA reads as TGCGCCAGCAGCTTCGGAGGGTCCGGGGAGACCCAGTACTTC. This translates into CASSFGGSGETQYF. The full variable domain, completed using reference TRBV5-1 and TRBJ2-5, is KAGVTQTPRYLIKTRGQQVTLSCSPISGHRSVSWYQQTPGQGLQFLFEYFSETQRNKGNFPGRFSGRQFSNSRSEMNVSTLELGDSALYLCASSFGGSGETQYFGPGTRLLVL.

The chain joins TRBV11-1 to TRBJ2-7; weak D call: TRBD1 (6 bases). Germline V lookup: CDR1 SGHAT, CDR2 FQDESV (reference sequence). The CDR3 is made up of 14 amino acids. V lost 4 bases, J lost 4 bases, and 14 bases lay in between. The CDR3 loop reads CASSSTGTFYEQYF. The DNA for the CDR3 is TGTGCCAGCAGCTCGACCGGGACATTTTACGAGCAGTACTTC. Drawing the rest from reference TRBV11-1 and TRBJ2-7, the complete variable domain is EAEVAQSPRYKITEKSQAVAFWCDPISGHATLYWYRQILGQGPELLVQFQDESVVDDSQLPKDRFSAERLKGVDSTLKIQPAELGDSAMYLCASSSTGTFYEQYFGPGTRLTVT.

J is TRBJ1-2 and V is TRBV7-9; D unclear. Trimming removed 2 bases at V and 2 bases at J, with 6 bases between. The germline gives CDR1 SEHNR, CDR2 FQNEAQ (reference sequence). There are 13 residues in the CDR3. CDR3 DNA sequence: TGTGCCAGCAGCTTAATCGAGAACTATGGCTACACCTTC. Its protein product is CASSLIENYGYTF.

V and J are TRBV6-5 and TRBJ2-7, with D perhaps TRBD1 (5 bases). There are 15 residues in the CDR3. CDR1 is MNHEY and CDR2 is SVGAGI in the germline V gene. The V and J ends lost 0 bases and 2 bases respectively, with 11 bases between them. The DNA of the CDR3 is TGTGCCAGCAGTTACTCTGTGACAGCGACCTACGAGCAGTACTTC. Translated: CASSYSVTATYEQYF.

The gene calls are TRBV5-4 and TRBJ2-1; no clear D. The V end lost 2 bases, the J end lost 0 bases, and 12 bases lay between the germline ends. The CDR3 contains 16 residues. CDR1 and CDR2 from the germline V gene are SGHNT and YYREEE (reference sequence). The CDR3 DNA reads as TGTGCCAGCAGCTTCGGCCAGCTGAGCTCCTACAATGAGCAGTTCTTC. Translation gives CASSFGQLSSYNEQFF.

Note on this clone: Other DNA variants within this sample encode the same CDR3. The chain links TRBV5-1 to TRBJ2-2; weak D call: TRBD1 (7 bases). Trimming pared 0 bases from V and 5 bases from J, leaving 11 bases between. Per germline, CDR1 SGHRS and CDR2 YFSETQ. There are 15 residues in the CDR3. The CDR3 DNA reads TGCGCCAGCAGCTTGGATTCAGGGGGGACCGGGGAGCTGTTTTTT. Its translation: CASSLDSGGTGELFF.

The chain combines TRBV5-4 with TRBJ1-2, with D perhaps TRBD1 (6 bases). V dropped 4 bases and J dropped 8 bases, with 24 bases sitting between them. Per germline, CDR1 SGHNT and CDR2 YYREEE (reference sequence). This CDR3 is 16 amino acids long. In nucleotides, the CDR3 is TGTGCCAGCAGCCCTACGACCGGTACAGGGAATCGGGGCTACACCTTC. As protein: CASSPTTGTGNRGYTF.

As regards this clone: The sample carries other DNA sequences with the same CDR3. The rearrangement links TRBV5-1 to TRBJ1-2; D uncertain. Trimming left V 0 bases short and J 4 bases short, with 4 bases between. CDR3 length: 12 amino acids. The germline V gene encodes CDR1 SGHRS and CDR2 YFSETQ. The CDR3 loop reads CASSLDTYGYTF. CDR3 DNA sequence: TGCGCCAGCAGCTTGGACACCTATGGCTACACCTTC.

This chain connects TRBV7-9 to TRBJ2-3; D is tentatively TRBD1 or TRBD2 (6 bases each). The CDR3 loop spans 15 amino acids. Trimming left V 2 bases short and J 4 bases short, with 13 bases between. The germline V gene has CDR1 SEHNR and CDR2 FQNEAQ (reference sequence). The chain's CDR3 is CASSLSGGGADTQYF. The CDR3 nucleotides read TGTGCCAGCAGCTTATCCGGGGGCGGGGCAGATACGCAGTATTTT.

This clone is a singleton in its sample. CDR3 DNA sequence: TGTGCCAGCCGAGGGTTAACGGACTTTGAGGCTTTCTTT. Protein product: CASRGLTDFEAFF. The chain couples TRBV5-6 to TRBJ1-1, with D unclear. V lost 7 bases and J 11 bases, leaving 21 bases between the germline ends. Germline V gene data show CDR1 as SGHDT and CDR2 as YYEEEE. The CDR3 length is 13 residues.